The T cell receptor beta chain described here comes from a study of blood T cell repertoires in COVID-19 (dated by TCRdb to 2018 to 2020). Broadly, across the study: The collaborator samples originated in the United States, Italy and Spain and spanned the acute and convalescent phases of COVID-19. The material from the prospective study consisted of cDNA or gDNA derived from T cells, B-cell-depleted T cells, or PBMCs. Subjects who had been exposed to COVID-19, were actively infected with it, or had recovered from it provided the deeply sampled blood TCRbeta repertoires that made up the dataset. Samples came from the ongoing ImmuneRACE study (first 160 participants) plus 1,254 subjects from 6 global collaborators. Nearly every sample came with metadata listing a de-identified subject ID, COVID-19 status, age in years and sex. The repertoires were released in a freely available public database intended as a resource for research on the immune response to SARS-CoV-2. HLA class I and class II types, where available, came from metadata supplied by the sample provider rather than from assay-based typing.

What the study reported, not specific to this receptor: The quantity of clinical and demographic metadata differed by source and by participant and was supplied without curation.

Unmatched junction bases come to 4, with V trimmed by 8 bases and J by 1 base. CDR3 length: 14 amino acids, cysteine to phenylalanine. Only CDR3 DNA remains: 42 bases, in frame from the first base. CDR1 and CDR2 were assigned from the germline V gene (reference sequence) as LNHDA and SQIVND. Turning to this clone: Its antigen specificity is not known. Base qualities are not recorded, but no much larger clone differs from it by a single base.

TCRbeta CDR3 regions were amplified from genomic DNA using the immunoSEQ Assay, a bias-controlled multiplex PCR. The paper's processing steps were these. Nucleated cell counts per sample were estimated from amplification of reference gene primers within the assay. Sequence reads were collapsed and filtered to measure the absolute abundance of every unique TCRbeta CDR3 rearrangement. Productive Simpson clonality was computed per sample as the square root of Simpson's diversity index over productive rearrangements. TCRdb re-hosts the immuneACCESS table, in-frame sequences only. Its copies lack some clones; in the studies checked, an unresolved V gene accounts for under half of them, and the cause for the rest is not known. The V and J calls and the clone size are those of that table, but D and trimming were determined from the DNA. The sample table shows 80,000 or so clones, and around 83% are seen once. Approximately 9.9% of the sample comes from the top ten.

One collaborating source in Seattle enrolled patients during active infection and followed them longitudinally through the course of disease. Each collaborating institution followed its own protocols to collect whole blood in K2EDTA tubes. Collaborator samples were shipped for TCRbeta analysis as frozen whole blood, isolated PBMCs, or DNA extracted from either sample type. The sample taken for sequencing was peripheral blood. The sequence joins TRBV19 to TRBJ2-2, with 7 middle bases fitting TRBD1. The sequence came from a man between 60 and 75 years old with COVID-19, enrolled during active disease. The sequenced DNA is TGTGCCAGTGACACAGGGGAGAACACCGGGGAGCTGTTTTTT. The encoded protein is CASDTGENTGELFF.